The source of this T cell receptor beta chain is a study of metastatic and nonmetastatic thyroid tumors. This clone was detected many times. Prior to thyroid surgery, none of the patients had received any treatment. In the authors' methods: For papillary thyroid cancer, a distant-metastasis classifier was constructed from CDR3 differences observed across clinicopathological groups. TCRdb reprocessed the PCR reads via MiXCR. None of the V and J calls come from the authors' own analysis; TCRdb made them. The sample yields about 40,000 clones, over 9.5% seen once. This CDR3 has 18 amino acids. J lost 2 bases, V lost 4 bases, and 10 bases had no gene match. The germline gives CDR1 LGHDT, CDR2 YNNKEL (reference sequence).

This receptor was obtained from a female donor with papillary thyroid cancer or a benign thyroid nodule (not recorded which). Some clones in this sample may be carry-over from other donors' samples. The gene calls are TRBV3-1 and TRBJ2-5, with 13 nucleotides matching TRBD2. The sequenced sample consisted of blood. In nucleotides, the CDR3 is TGTGCCAGCAGCCGAGGGACTAGCGGGAAAATGGCTCAAGAGACCCAGTACTTC. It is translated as CASSRGTSGKMAQETQYF.